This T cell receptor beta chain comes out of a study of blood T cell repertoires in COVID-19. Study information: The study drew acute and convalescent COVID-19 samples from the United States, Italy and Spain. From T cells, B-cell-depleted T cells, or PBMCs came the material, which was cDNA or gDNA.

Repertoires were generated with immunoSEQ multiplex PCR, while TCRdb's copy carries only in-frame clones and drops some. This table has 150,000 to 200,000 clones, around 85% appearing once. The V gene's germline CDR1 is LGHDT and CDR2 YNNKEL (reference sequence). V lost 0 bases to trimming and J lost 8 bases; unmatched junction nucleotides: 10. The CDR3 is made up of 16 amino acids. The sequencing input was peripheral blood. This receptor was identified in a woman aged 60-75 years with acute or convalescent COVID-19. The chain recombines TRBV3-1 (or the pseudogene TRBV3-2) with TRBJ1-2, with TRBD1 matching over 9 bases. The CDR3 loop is CASSQELPGGTGGYTF. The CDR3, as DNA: TGTGCCAGCAGCCAAGAGCTACCGGGAGGGACAGGGGGCTACACCTTC.